This TCR beta chain came from a study of blood T cell repertoires in COVID-19. As originally analysed: Amplification of reference gene primers provided the estimated nucleated cell counts. Profiling relied on immunoSEQ multiplex PCR, and the TCRdb table lists in-frame clones only, not all of them. V, J and clone size derive from that table, while D and trimming were established from the DNA sequence. This table has just over 300,000 clones, 86% appearing once. Participant-reported clinical history was the basis for cohort assignment. The CDR3 covers 15 residues. J gave up 2 bases and V 5 bases, and 4 bases lay outside the gene matches. Per the germline V gene, CDR1 is SGHAT and CDR2 is FQNNGV.

This clonotype was obtained from a man aged 30-40 years who had recovered from COVID-19. This chain joins TRBV11-2 and TRBJ2-7; 12 bases agree with TRBD2. Specimen: PBMCs or T cells enriched from blood (not recorded which). CDR3 sequence: CASSAGLAGTYEQYF. The CDR3 DNA reads TGTGCCAGCAGCGCGGGACTAGCGGGTACCTACGAGCAGTACTTC.